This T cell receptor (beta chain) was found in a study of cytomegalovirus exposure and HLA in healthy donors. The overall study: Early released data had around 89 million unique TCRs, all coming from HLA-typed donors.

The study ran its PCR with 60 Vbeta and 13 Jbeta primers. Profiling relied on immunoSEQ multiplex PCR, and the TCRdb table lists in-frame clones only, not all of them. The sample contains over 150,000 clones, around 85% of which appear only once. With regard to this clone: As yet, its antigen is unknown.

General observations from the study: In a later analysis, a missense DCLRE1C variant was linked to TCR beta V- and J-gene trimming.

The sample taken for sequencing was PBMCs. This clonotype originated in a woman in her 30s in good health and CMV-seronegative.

CDR3 amino acids: CASSQGLVANEQFF. As DNA, the CDR3 is TGTGCCAGCTCACAGGGACTAGTTGCCAATGAGCAGTTCTTC. The chain couples TRBV18 to TRBJ2-1; 8 bases map to TRBD2. V lost 4 bases, J lost 6 bases, and 5 bases stayed unmatched. Germline CDR1 KGHSH, CDR2 LQKENI. This CDR3 spans 14 amino acids.